The next 16 T cell receptor beta chains were all read from a single sample in a study of neurological immune-mediated disorders. TCRdb ran MiXCR on the 5' RACE reads and lists one entry per CDR3 protein. The sample yields about 55,000 distinct CDR3 sequences, approximately 4% seen once. Sample: PBMCs. The receptors stem from a man aged 50-60 years with multiple sclerosis.

This clonotype was counted at least ten times. The chain couples TRBV15 to TRBJ2-3; the match to TRBD1 covers 7 bases. V lost 5 bases and J lost 2; bases outside the gene matches: 7. Germline loops: CDR1 LNHNV, CDR2 YYDKDF (reference sequence). This CDR3 spans 15 amino acids. CDR3 amino acids: CATSARDSVTDTQYF. DNA for the CDR3: TGTGCCACCAGCGCCCGGGACAGCGTCACAGATACGCAGTATTTT.

This clonotype was picked up many times. This rearrangement joins TRBV20-1 to TRBJ2-2, with 12 nucleotides matching TRBD1. CDR3 length: 14 residues. The junction had 5 bases not matched to a gene; V was cut back by 5 bases and J by 7 bases. Germline values: CDR1 DFQATT, CDR2 SNEGSKA (reference sequence). The CDR3 loop reads CSAEGQGAHGELFF. The CDR3 DNA reads TGCAGTGCTGAGGGACAGGGGGCTCACGGGGAGCTGTTTTTT.

This clonotype was observed many times. V gene TRBV28 combines with J gene TRBJ1-4; no clear D gene. The CDR3 runs to 13 residues. Germline V gene data show CDR1 as MDHEN and CDR2 as SYDVKM. With 2 bases removed from V and 4 bases from J, the gap between germline ends came to 5 bases. The CDR3 DNA reads as TGTGCCAGCAGTTTAGGCCATAATGAAAAACTGTTTTTT. Amino acids: CASSLGHNEKLFF.

This sequence joins TRBV29-1 and TRBJ2-1, with 7 bases aligning to TRBD2. Germline CDR1 and CDR2: SQVTM and ANQGSEA. This CDR3 has 12 amino acids. CDR3 nucleotides: TGCAGTCAGCGGGAAAGCTACAATGAGCAGTTCTTC. Its protein is CSQRESYNEQFF.

This clonotype was counted at least ten times. CDR3 loop: CSATSARETQYF. CDR3 in DNA: TGCAGTGCTACTTCTGCGCGAGAGACCCAGTACTTC. This chain uses TRBV20-1 with TRBJ2-5; D gene uncertain. Germline V CDR1 and CDR2: DFQATT, SNEGSKA (reference sequence). CDR3 length: 12 amino acids. V gave up 4 bases and J gave up 4 bases, with 10 bases separating them.

The V call is TRBV7-6, the J call TRBJ2-1, with TRBD2 as a possible D gene (5 bases). From germline, CDR1 is SGHVS and CDR2 FNYEAQ. The CDR3 consists of 14 residues. The V and J ends lost 9 bases and 10 bases respectively, with 22 bases between them. Here the CDR3 DNA reads TGTGCCAGTTCCCATCAGGACTTCCCCCGAGAGCAGTTCTTC. Its protein is CASSHQDFPREQFF.

The count of this clonotype is one. One junction end disagrees with the germline gene, perhaps due to a read error. This chain uses TRBV20-1 with TRBJ1-5; 8 nucleotides match TRBD1. CDR3 length: 15 residues. Germline assignment: CDR1 DFQATT and CDR2 SNEGSKA (reference sequence). CDR3 bases: TGCAGTGCGAGAAGCGCCGGGACAGGTGATCAGCCCCAGAATTTT. It encodes CSARSAGTGDQPQNF.

The rearrangement joins TRBV7-4 to TRBJ2-1, with 11 bases matching TRBD2. The CDR3 has 15 residues. V gave up 5 bases and J gave up 7 bases; unmatched junction bases: 7. CDR1 and CDR2 from the germline V gene are SGHVT and SQSDAQ. As DNA, the CDR3 is TGTGCCAGCAGCCGTAGCGGGGGGGGATTAAATGAGCAGTTCTTC. Protein sequence: CASSRSGGGLNEQFF.

This rearrangement joins TRBV28 to TRBJ1-2, with D hard to call. The CDR3 runs to 14 residues. The germline V gene encodes CDR1 MDHEN and CDR2 SYDVKM. Trimming left V 7 bases short and J 4 bases short, with 16 bases between. CDR3 residues: CASKSGKRGYGYTF. CDR3 DNA: TGTGCCAGCAAGTCGGGAAAGAGAGGCTATGGCTACACCTTC.

This clonotype has a handful of counts. The chain employs TRBV28 and TRBJ1-4; tentatively, D is TRBD1 (5 bases). V was clipped by 6 bases and J by 5 bases, with 16 bases between them. Germline loops: CDR1 MDHEN, CDR2 SYDVKM. This CDR3 has 15 residues. CDR3 coding DNA: TGTGCCAGCAGCCATAAAGGGCGGGACAATGAAAAACTGTTTTTT. Translation gives CASSHKGRDNEKLFF.

This clonotype was observed many times. The J gene is TRBJ2-1, the V gene TRBV5-6; D is uncertain. Between the trimmed V and J ends, which lost 0 bases and 3 bases, there was a span of 10 bases. The CDR3 extends over 15 amino acids. Per germline, CDR1 SGHDT and CDR2 YYEEEE. CDR3 amino acids: CASSLVRSNYNEQFF. In DNA, the CDR3 is TGTGCCAGCAGCTTGGTGCGGAGTAACTACAATGAGCAGTTCTTC. Supplemented by reference TRBV5-6 and TRBJ2-1, the full variable domain reads DAGVTQSPTHLIKTRGQQVTLRCSPKSGHDTVSWYQQALGQGPQFIFQYYEEEERQRGNFPDRFSGHQFPNYSSELNVNALLLGDSALYLCASSLVRSNYNEQFFGPGTRLTVL.

At least ten counts were recorded for this clonotype. This chain uses TRBV7-2 with TRBJ2-2; D is uncertain. The CDR3 covers 14 residues. V was shortened by 5 bases and J by 6 bases, with 13 bases between the two germline ends. CDR1 is SGHTA and CDR2 is FQGNSA in the germline V gene. The CDR3 region is CASSLTSDAGELFF. Here the CDR3 DNA reads TGTGCCAGCAGCCTCACCTCCGACGCCGGGGAGCTGTTTTTT.

This clonotype was recorded at least ten times. The chain employs TRBV4-1 and TRBJ2-7; 12 bases align to TRBD2. V shed 1 base, J shed 5 bases, and the junction held 0 bases outside the gene matches. Germline V gene data show CDR1 as MGHRA and CDR2 as YSYEKL. The CDR3 is made up of 14 amino acids. CDR3 sequence reads: CASSQGTSGDEQYF. Here the CDR3 DNA reads TGCGCCAGCAGCCAAGGGACTAGCGGGGACGAGCAGTACTTC.

This clonotype was counted at least ten times. The chain combines TRBV20-1 with TRBJ2-7, with TRBD1 matching 9 bases. J lost 6 bases, V lost 5 bases, and 8 bases had no gene match. The CDR3 length is 13 residues. Per the germline V gene, CDR1 is DFQATT and CDR2 is SNEGSKA (reference sequence). Here the CDR3 DNA reads TGCAGTGCTGGGGGACAGGGTATTGCCGAGCAGTACTTC. Translating gives CSAGGQGIAEQYF.

This clonotype was picked up a small number of times. The chain carries TRBV3-1 and TRBJ2-5; 12 bases align to TRBD2. The CDR3 is 17 residues long. The V gene end was trimmed by 1 base and the J gene end by 2 bases; junction bases not matched to a gene: 5. The V gene's germline CDR1 is LGHDT and CDR2 YNNKEL (reference sequence). The CDR3 nucleotides read TGTGCCAGCAGCCAAGTGCTGACTAGCGGGAGTCAAGAGACCCAGTACTTC. As protein: CASSQVLTSGSQETQYF.

This clonotype has a count of ten or more. V usage is TRBV12-3 or TRBV12-4 and J usage is TRBJ2-5; 8 bases agree with TRBD2. V gave up 1 base and J gave up 5 bases; unmatched junction bases: 6. This CDR3 is built from 15 residues. CDR3: CASSLVRGAVETQYF. The CDR3 nucleotides read TGTGCCAGCAGTTTAGTGCGGGGGGCGGTTGAGACCCAGTACTTC.